Below, one T cell receptor beta chain is given with its context. The data are from a study of beta chain features in type 1 diabetes. The whole isolated RNA underwent reverse transcription, so sequencing captured expressed TCRB transcripts. Libraries were prepared by immunoSEQ multiplex PCR; TCRdb keeps only in-frame clonotypes and omits some of them. The table records 350,000 to 450,000 clones, approximately 13% of them present only once. V dropped 4 bases and J dropped 2 bases, with 7 bases sitting between them. Germline loops: CDR1 SGHAT, CDR2 FQNNGV. The CDR3 spans 13 residues. The J gene is TRBJ2-3, the V gene TRBV11-2; unclear D gene. The TCR originated in a young man in good health. The specimen was naive CD4+ T cells from blood. The CDR3 nucleotides are TGTGCCAGCAGCTCCCAATACACAGATACGCAGTATTTT. This translates into CASSSQYTDTQYF.